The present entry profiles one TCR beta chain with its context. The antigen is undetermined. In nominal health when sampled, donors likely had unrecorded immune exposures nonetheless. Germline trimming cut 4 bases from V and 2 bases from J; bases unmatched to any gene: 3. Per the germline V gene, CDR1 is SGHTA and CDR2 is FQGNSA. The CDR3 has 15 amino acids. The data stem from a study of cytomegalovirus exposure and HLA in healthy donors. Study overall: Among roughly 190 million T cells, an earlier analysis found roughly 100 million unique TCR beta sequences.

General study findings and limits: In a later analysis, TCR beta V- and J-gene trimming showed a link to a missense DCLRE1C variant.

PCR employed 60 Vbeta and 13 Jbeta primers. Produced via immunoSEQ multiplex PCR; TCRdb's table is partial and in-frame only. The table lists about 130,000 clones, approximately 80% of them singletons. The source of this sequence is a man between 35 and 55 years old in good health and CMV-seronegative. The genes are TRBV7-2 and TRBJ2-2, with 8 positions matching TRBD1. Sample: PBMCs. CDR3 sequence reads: CASSSRGPNTGELFF. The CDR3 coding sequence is TGTGCCAGCAGCTCCAGGGGGCCTAACACCGGGGAGCTGTTTTTT.